One and the same sample provided the 23 T cell receptor delta chains below, sequenced in a study of delta chain sequences of gamma delta T cells. TCRdb called clones anew from the 5' RACE reads with CATT. This sample carries 2,000 to 2,500 delta-chain clones, approximately 30% of them seen once, and the ten largest clones take approximately 15%. Input material: either unsorted cells or a sorted T cell fraction (not recorded which). These receptors originate from a human donor in good health.

Of note for this clone: A far larger clone is off by one base, so a read error is likely. This chain joins TRDV2 and TRDJ1; TRDD3 aligns across 13 bases. Looked up from germline, CDR1 is GEAIGNYY and CDR2 is EKD. This CDR3 is built from 19 residues. The CDR3 DNA reads as TGTGCCCGTGACGGACTACCAGTACTGGGGGATACGCCTGCCGATAAACTCATCTTT. This encodes CARDGLPVLGDTPADKLIF.

To note about this clone: The TCRdb protein, from a much larger clone, departs from this DNA's translation at residue 13, likely by read error; the protein shown derives from the DNA. J is TRDJ3 and V is TRDV2; possible D gene TRDD3, 5 bases. Germline CDR1 is GEAIGNYY and CDR2 is EKD. The CDR3 is 18 amino acids. In DNA, the CDR3 is TGTGCCTGTGACACCGTGGGGAAGAAGGAGTGGGACCCCCGACAGATGTTTTTC. Its protein is CACDTVGKKEWDPRQMFF.

By proportion, this clone is large. The chain recombines TRDV2 with TRDJ1, with 13 bases lining up with TRDD3. The trim removed 3 bases at V and 0 bases at J, leaving 12 bases unmatched. The CDR3 covers 19 residues. Germline-derived CDR1 and CDR2 are GEAIGNYY and EKD. CDR3 amino acids: CACDRLLGDTGPYTDKLIF. The DNA for the CDR3 is TGTGCCTGTGACCGTTTACTGGGGGATACGGGCCCTTACACCGATAAACTCATCTTT.

This clone is large. Other nucleotide sequences from this sample produce the same CDR3. This chain links TRDV2 with TRDJ1, with 7 nucleotides matching TRDD3. Germline values: CDR1 GEAIGNYY, CDR2 EKD. The length of the CDR3 is 19 residues. After removal of 3 bases from V and 8 bases from J, the junction contained 26 bases not matched to a gene. The CDR3 DNA follows: TGTGCCTGTGACCCTATGGGCGCTCAGGGGGATGCTATACTCCACAAACTCATCTTT. It yields the protein CACDPMGAQGDAILHKLIF.

This clone is categorized as medium-sized. The chain links TRDV2 to TRDJ1, with 13 nucleotides matching TRDD3. The CDR3 totals 17 residues. From germline, CDR1 is GEAIGNYY and CDR2 EKD. Unmatched junction bases numbered 9, after V lost 6 bases and J lost 0 bases. Here the CDR3 reads CACSGLGDTLNTDKLIF. CDR3 nucleotide sequence: TGTGCCTGTTCGGGACTGGGGGATACGCTAAACACCGATAAACTCATCTTT.

The genes are TRDV2 and TRDJ1; TRDD3 matches 9 bases. Germline V gives CDR1 GEAIGNYY, CDR2 EKD. V shed 0 bases, J shed 9 bases, and the junction held 13 bases outside the gene matches. The CDR3 spans 16 residues. CDR3 in amino acids: CACDTPSTGGPGELIF. The CDR3 coding sequence is TGTGCCTGTGACACCCCTAGTACTGGGGGACCGGGAGAACTCATCTTT.

The sample holds a few counts of this clone. This chain uses TRDV2 with TRDJ1, with 12 bases lining up with TRDD3. V was clipped by 0 bases and J by 0 bases; unmatched bases: 10. In germline, CDR1 is GEAIGNYY, CDR2 EKD. The CDR3 is 19 amino acids. CDR3 protein: CACDTPLLGDTTYTDKLIF. CDR3 DNA: TGTGCCTGTGACACCCCCTTACTGGGGGATACAACTTACACCGATAAACTCATCTTT.

In its sample, this clone ranks as large. This rearrangement joins TRDV2 to TRDJ1; TRDD3 matches 13 bases. The length of the CDR3 is 18 residues. Germline CDR1 reads GEAIGNYY; CDR2 reads EKD. Trimming cost V 3 bases and J 3 bases; bases outside gene matches: 12. CDR3 sequence reads: CACDPVLGDTRHSDKLIF. CDR3 bases: TGTGCCTGTGACCCAGTACTGGGGGATACGCGTCATTCCGATAAACTCATCTTT.

Regarding this clone: The amino acid sequence in TCRdb belongs to a much larger clone and departs from this DNA's translation at residue 9, likely a sequencing read error; the sequence shown is translated from the DNA. This chain uses TRDV2 with TRDJ1; TRDD3 is a possible D gene (5 bases). CDR1 is GEAIGNYY and CDR2 is EKD in the germline V gene. The CDR3 runs to 18 residues. V lost 0 bases, J lost 1 base, and 20 bases lay in between. The CDR3 coding sequence is TGTGCCTGTGACACCTTGATTGGGGAATACGCCAGCACCGATAAACTCATCTTT. It translates to CACDTLIGEYASTDKLIF.

The V gene remains uncalled, whereas the J gene is TRDJ1; no check of the table's D call, TRDD3, against the DNA was made. The CDR3 is 22 residues long. CDR3 residues: CSGINAECLCLCLGGYFDKLIF. CDR3 nucleotides: TGCAGTGGTATCAACGCAGAGTGTCTTTGCCTTTGTCTGGGGGGATACTTCGATAAACTCATCTTT.

The gene calls are TRDV2 and TRDJ1, with 8 bases identical to TRDD3. The CDR3 covers 16 residues. V dropped 0 bases and J dropped 3; count of bases not matched to a gene: 8. CDR1 is GEAIGNYY and CDR2 is EKD in the germline V gene. The CDR3 sequence: CACDTVGGYKADKLIF. The CDR3 coding sequence is TGTGCCTGTGACACCGTGGGGGGATATAAGGCCGATAAACTCATCTTT.

A note on this clone: Given a much more abundant clone one base away, this may be a read error. The same CDR3 is also encoded by other DNA sequences in this sample. This chain joins TRDV2 and TRDJ1; 9 positions match TRDD3. The length of the CDR3 is 17 residues. Germline CDR1 is GEAIGNYY and CDR2 is EKD. Losses at the gene ends were 1 base for V and 5 bases for J; bases not matched to a gene: 13. The CDR3 sequence is CACDTVTGGLPTDKLIF. The CDR3 nucleotides are TGTGCCTGTGACACGGTTACTGGGGGACTCCCCACTGATAAACTCATCTTT.

Relative to its sample, this clone is medium-sized. Other DNA sequences in the same sample also yield this CDR3. This sequence joins TRDV2 and TRDJ1; 8 positions match TRDD3. This CDR3 has 15 residues. The V and J ends lost 2 bases and 9 bases, in that order; junction bases with no gene match: 13. From germline, CDR1 is GEAIGNYY and CDR2 EKD. The chain's CDR3 is CACDKLGGRGVELIF. DNA of the CDR3: TGTGCCTGTGACAAACTGGGGGGAAGGGGGGTGGAACTCATCTTT.

The chain employs TRDV2 and TRDJ1; 10 bases align to TRDD3. Germline trimming cut 3 bases from V and 4 bases from J; bases unmatched to any gene: 25. The CDR3 has 21 amino acids. The germline CDR1 and CDR2 sequences are GEAIGNYY and EKD. The CDR3 sequence: CACDAVSPPKRVGDTGDKLIF. CDR3 DNA: TGTGCCTGTGACGCCGTTAGCCCGCCAAAGAGGGTGGGGGATACAGGCGATAAACTCATCTTT.

In its sample, this clone ranks as large. This chain links TRDV2 with TRDJ1, with 10 positions matching TRDD3. Per germline, CDR1 GEAIGNYY and CDR2 EKD. V dropped 0 bases and J dropped 7; count of bases not matched to a gene: 16. The length of the CDR3 is 18 residues. This chain's CDR3 is CACDTVSSRTGGFAKLIF. In DNA form, the CDR3 reads TGTGCCTGTGACACCGTTTCCTCTCGTACTGGGGGATTTGCTAAACTCATCTTT.

Sample share makes this clone medium-sized. This rearrangement joins TRDV2 to TRDJ1; 8 nucleotides match TRDD3. The CDR3 is 18 residues long. With 2 bases clipped from V and 1 base from J, the junction kept 14 bases outside the gene matches. Germline loops: CDR1 GEAIGNYY, CDR2 EKD. The CDR3 sequence: CACDNVGIRNKLTDKLIF. The CDR3 nucleotides are TGTGCCTGTGACAATGTTGGGATACGCAACAAACTCACCGATAAACTCATCTTT.

Within the sample, this clone is medium-sized. V gene TRDV2 combines with J gene TRDJ1; 9 nucleotides match TRDD3. Trimming cost V 0 bases and J 4 bases; bases outside gene matches: 11. The germline V gene encodes CDR1 GEAIGNYY and CDR2 EKD. The CDR3 covers 17 residues. In nucleotides, the CDR3 is TGTGCCTGTGACACCATAGAACTGGGGGAAACGGGCGATAAACTCATCTTT. Translating gives CACDTIELGETGDKLIF.

With regard to this clone: This clone may be a read error of a much larger clone one base away. Other DNA sequences in the sample encode the same CDR3. The J gene is TRDJ1, the V gene TRDV2; the match to TRDD3 covers 9 bases. The CDR3 loop spans 18 amino acids. The V and J ends lost 1 base and 0 bases, in that order; junction bases with no gene match: 11. CDR1 is GEAIGNYY and CDR2 is EKD in the germline V gene. CDR3 DNA sequence: TGTGCCTGTGACACAATTCCACTGGGGGAATTATACACCGATAAACTCATCTTT. Protein sequence: CACDTIPLGELYTDKLIF.

With regard to this clone: Given a much more abundant clone one base away, this may be a read error. The CDR3 region is CACDTVGRNTDKLIF. The CDR3 bases are TGTGCCTGTGACACCGTTGGGCGGAACACCGATAAACTCATCTTT. This chain links TRDV2 with TRDJ1, with D unclear. The V gene's germline CDR1 is GEAIGNYY and CDR2 EKD. The germline V and J ends were trimmed by 0 bases and 0 bases, with 10 bases remaining between them. This CDR3 contains 15 residues.

The chain joins TRDV2 to TRDJ1; possible D gene TRDD3, 5 bases. Germline CDR1 GEAIGNYY, CDR2 EKD. The germline V and J ends were trimmed by 4 bases and 3 bases, with 14 bases remaining between them. The CDR3 consists of 14 residues. The CDR3: CACDPLLDPDKLIF. The CDR3 nucleotides read TGTGCCTGTGATCCTCTACTGGATCCCGATAAACTCATCTTT.

The J gene corresponds to TRDJ1; a V gene call is absent; the D call of TRDD3 is as the table states it, not checked on the DNA. The CDR3 totals 17 residues. CDR3 coding DNA: TGCTCTGCCTGTGATACCCTGGGGGATAAAGACACCGATAAACTCATCTTT. It translates to CSACDTLGDKDTDKLIF.

The table lists this clone with a few counts. Just one base apart from a much larger clone, this may be a read error. The J gene is TRDJ1, the V gene TRDV2; the D gene is possibly TRDD3 (6 bases). The J call may be wrong; the DNA end is better matched by TRDJ2. Looked up from germline, CDR1 is GEAIGNYY and CDR2 is EKD. The length of the CDR3 is 15 residues. This chain's CDR3 is CACDTLGGRDNELFF. The CDR3 DNA reads as TGTGCCTGTGACACGCTTGGGGGCCGCGACAACGAACTCTTCTTT.

This clone appeared once. The protein given by TCRdb reflects a much larger clone and differs at residue 5 from this DNA's translation, likely from a read error; the protein shown is the DNA's translation. The chain is built from TRDV2 and TRDJ1; D tentatively reads TRDD2 or TRDD3 (6 bases each). Per the germline V gene, CDR1 is GEAIGNYY and CDR2 is EKD. The CDR3 contains 18 residues. V lost 3 bases to trimming and J lost 3 bases, with 25 bases between them. CDR3 amino acids: CACDSVTGMPTFPDKLIF. Written as DNA, the CDR3 is TGTGCCTGTGACTCCGTTACTGGGATGCCGACCTTCCCCGATAAACTCATCTTT.